Each of the 10 T cell receptor beta chains below was sequenced from the same sample in a study of blood T cells in healthy people across ages. With a J-beta primer mix and a sample-barcoded 5' primer, a second PCR ran 7 to 11 cycles. Each CDR3 protein gets one entry after TCRdb re-called the 5' RACE reads with MiXCR. Here the sample spans roughly 800,000 distinct CDR3 sequences, 20% to 25% being singletons. This sample also belongs to another study, concerning T cells of mothers and their children.

Sequences were obtained from blood. The receptors were sampled from a boy aged 10-17 years in good health.

This clonotype has just a few counts. The J gene is TRBJ2-7, the V gene TRBV12-3 or TRBV12-4; D is unclear. The germline V and J ends were trimmed by 7 bases and 1 base, with 14 bases remaining between them. The CDR3 length is 14 residues. CDR3 protein: CASTPTRESYEQYF. For the CDR3, the DNA is TGTGCCAGCACCCCCACAAGGGAATCCTACGAGCAGTACTTC.

V usage is TRBV3-1 and J usage is TRBJ2-5; 10 bases fit TRBD2. The V gene's germline CDR1 is LGHDT and CDR2 YNNKEL (reference sequence). This CDR3 comprises 15 residues. J gave up 7 bases and V 3 bases, and 8 bases lay outside the gene matches. The CDR3, as DNA: TGTGCCAGCAGCCAGAGTAGCGGGGGGCCTCGGACCCAGTACTTC. It translates to CASSQSSGGPRTQYF.

The chain joins TRBV7-3 to TRBJ2-1, with D uncertain. In germline, CDR1 is SGHTA, CDR2 FQGTGA. The V gene lost 5 bases and the J gene lost 6 bases, with 14 bases spanning the gap. The CDR3 loop spans 14 amino acids. CDR3 nucleotides: TGTGCCAGCAGCCTCGGTCTATATGGCAATGAGCAGTTCTTC. Amino acid sequence: CASSLGLYGNEQFF.

With regard to this clonotype: A single base separates this from a much larger clone, so it may be a read error. The V gene is TRBV25-1, the J gene TRBJ2-5; D possibly corresponds to TRBD2 (5 bases). Germline V lookup: CDR1 MGHDK, CDR2 SYGVNS. The CDR3 runs to 12 residues. V was pared by 7 bases and J by 5 bases, with 11 bases between. The CDR3 reads CASNAREETQYF. CDR3 nucleotides: TGTGCCAGCAATGCTAGGGAGGAGACCCAGTACTTC. The whole variable domain, filled in from reference TRBV25-1 and TRBJ2-5, reads EADIYQTPRYLVIGTGKKITLECSQTMGHDKMYWYQQDPGMELHLIHYSYGVNSTEKGDLSSESTVSRIRTEHFPLTLESARPSHTSQYLCASNAREETQYFGPGTRLLVL.

The chain joins TRBV10-3 to TRBJ2-1, with 9 nucleotides matching TRBD1. The CDR3 is 13 residues long. Looked up from germline, CDR1 is ENHRY and CDR2 is SYGVKD. Losses at the gene ends were 8 bases for V and 3 bases for J; bases not matched to a gene: 2. The CDR3 region is CAIGTGIYNEQFF. The CDR3 DNA reads TGTGCCATCGGGACAGGGATCTACAATGAGCAGTTCTTC.

This chain joins TRBV20-1 and TRBJ1-2; D gene uncertain. The V gene lost 3 bases and the J gene lost 2 bases, with 10 bases spanning the gap. The CDR3 has 13 residues. Germline V gene lookup returns CDR1 DFQATT and CDR2 SNEGSKA (reference sequence). CDR3 sequence (DNA): TGCAGTGCTAGTTTCGACACCAACTATGGCTACACCTTC. This translates into CSASFDTNYGYTF.

The CDR3 protein is CATSSPGVAKNIQYF. CDR3 coding DNA: TGTGCCACCAGCAGCCCGGGGGTAGCCAAAAACATTCAGTACTTC. The genes are TRBV15 and TRBJ2-4; a possible D gene is TRBD2 (6 bases). CDR1 is LNHNV and CDR2 is YYDKDF in the germline V gene (reference sequence). V lost 3 bases and J 0 bases, leaving 9 bases between the germline ends. This CDR3 region has 15 residues.

This sequence joins TRBV12-3 or TRBV12-4 and TRBJ1-5; perhaps TRBD1 as D (5 bases). CDR3 length equals 16 residues. V lost 3 bases and J 6 bases, leaving 18 bases between the germline ends. In nucleotides, the CDR3 is TGTGCCAGCAGTTTCATCCTAACGGGGGGGACTCAGCCCCAGCATTTT. Translated: CASSFILTGGTQPQHF.

The chain uses TRBV9 and TRBJ1-4; the match to TRBD1 covers 8 bases. The CDR3 consists of 15 residues. Unmatched junction bases numbered 2, after V lost 3 bases and J lost 1 base. Germline CDR1 is SGDLS and CDR2 is YYNGEE. Here the CDR3 DNA reads TGTGCCAGCAGCGGCACAGGGGGAACTAATGAAAAACTGTTTTTT. It encodes CASSGTGGTNEKLFF.

The gene calls are TRBV5-5 and TRBJ2-7; D may be TRBD1 or TRBD2 (6 bases each). This CDR3 contains 15 residues. Between the trimmed V and J ends, which lost 6 bases and 3 bases, there was a span of 19 bases. The germline CDR1 and CDR2 sequences are SGHKS and YYEKEE (reference sequence). The CDR3 DNA is TGTGCCAGCACCAAACAGGCACAGGGAGGCTACGAGCAGTACTTC. Amino acids: CASTKQAQGGYEQYF. Supplemented by reference TRBV5-5 and TRBJ2-7, the full variable domain reads DAGVTQSPTHLIKTRGQQVTLRCSPISGHKSVSWYQQVLGQGPQFIFQYYEKEERGRGNFPDRFSARQFPNYSSELNVNALLLGDSALYLCASTKQAQGGYEQYFGPGTRLTVT.